The clone carrying this T cell receptor beta chain was observed a single time. Genomic DNA of every subset was divided equally among multiple immunoSEQ plates. Produced via immunoSEQ multiplex PCR; TCRdb's table is partial and in-frame only. The sample gives about 450,000 clones, roughly 80% of which show up once; less than 15% is in the top ten. The data originate from a study of shared clonotypes between healthy human individuals. Across the study: Ranging from 18 to 49 in age, donors were two women and a few men.

The germline gives CDR1 SGDLS, CDR2 YYNGEE. The CDR3 length is 15 residues. J gave up 7 bases and V 4 bases, and 6 bases lay outside the gene matches. The sample comprised PBMCs. This receptor was identified in a woman between 40 and 50 years old in good health. Some clones in this sample may be carry-over from other donors' samples. The chain joins TRBV9 to TRBJ2-2, with 11 bases that match TRBD1. The CDR3 sequence is CASSMRTGGIGELFF. CDR3 coding DNA: TGTGCCAGCAGCATGCGGACAGGGGGCATCGGGGAGCTGTTTTTT.